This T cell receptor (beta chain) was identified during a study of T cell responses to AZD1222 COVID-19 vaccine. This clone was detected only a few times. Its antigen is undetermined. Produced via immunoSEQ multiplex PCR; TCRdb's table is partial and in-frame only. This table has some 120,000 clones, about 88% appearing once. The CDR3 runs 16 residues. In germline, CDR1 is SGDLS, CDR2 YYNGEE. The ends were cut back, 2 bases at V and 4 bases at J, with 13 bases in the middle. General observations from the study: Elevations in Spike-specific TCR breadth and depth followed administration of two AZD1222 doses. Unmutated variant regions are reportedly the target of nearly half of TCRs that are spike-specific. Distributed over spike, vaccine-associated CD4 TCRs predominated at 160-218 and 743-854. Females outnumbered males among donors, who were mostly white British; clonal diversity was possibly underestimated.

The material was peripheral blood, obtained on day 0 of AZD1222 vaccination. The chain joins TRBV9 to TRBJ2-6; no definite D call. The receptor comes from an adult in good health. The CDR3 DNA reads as TGTGCCAGCAGCGTCAACTCCGAAATGGGGGCCAACGTCCTGACTTTC. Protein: CASSVNSEMGANVLTF.